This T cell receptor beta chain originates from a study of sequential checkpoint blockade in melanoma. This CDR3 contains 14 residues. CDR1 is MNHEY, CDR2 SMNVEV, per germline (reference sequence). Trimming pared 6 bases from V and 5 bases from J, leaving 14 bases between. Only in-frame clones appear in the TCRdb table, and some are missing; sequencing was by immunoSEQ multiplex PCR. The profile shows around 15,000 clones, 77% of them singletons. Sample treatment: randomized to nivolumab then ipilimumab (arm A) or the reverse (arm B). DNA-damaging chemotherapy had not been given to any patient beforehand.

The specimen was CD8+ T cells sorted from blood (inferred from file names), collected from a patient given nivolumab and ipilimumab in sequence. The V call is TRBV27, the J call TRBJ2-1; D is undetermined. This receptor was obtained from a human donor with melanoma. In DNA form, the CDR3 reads TGTGCCAGCAGATCCAGGAATATCAACAATGAGCAGTTCTTC. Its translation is CASRSRNINNEQFF.